These 12 T cell receptor beta chains were all obtained from the same sample, sequenced in a study of shared clonotypes between healthy human individuals. The data were produced by immunoSEQ multiplex PCR, yet TCRdb's version contains in-frame clones alone and is incomplete. The table shows 490,000 or so clones, with 76% occurring only once. Sequencing was performed on PBMCs. The receptors were sampled from a middle-aged woman in good health. Some clones in this sample may be carry-over from other donors' samples.

The chain combines TRBV19 with TRBJ1-5, with D perhaps TRBD1 (5 bases). Germline loops: CDR1 LNHDA, CDR2 SQIVND (reference sequence). The CDR3 has 16 residues. V was cut by 3 bases and J by 4 bases, with 16 bases left in between. The CDR3 nucleotides read TGTGCCAGTAGTATTACTAGACAGATCTTGAATCAGCCCCAGCATTTT. Amino acids: CASSITRQILNQPQHF.

This clone came up a few times. V and J are TRBV30 and TRBJ1-1; D remains unclear. The germline CDR1 and CDR2 sequences are GTSNPN and SVGIG (reference sequence). The CDR3 sequence is 14 residues long. V lost 4 bases and J lost 5, with 17 bases in between. In nucleotides, the CDR3 is TGTGCCTGGACGGTTACTCCGTCATCGACTGAAGCTTTCTTT. It is translated as CAWTVTPSSTEAFF.

The V and J genes are TRBV27 and TRBJ1-1; D call uncertain. The CDR3 runs to 14 residues. Trimming cost V 3 bases and J 2 bases, with 10 bases left between them. Germline CDR1 is MNHEY and CDR2 is SMNVEV (reference sequence). CDR3 residues: CASSFAEPNTEAFF. Written as DNA, the CDR3 is TGTGCCAGCAGTTTCGCCGAACCAAACACTGAAGCTTTCTTT.

The sample holds a few counts of this clone. The chain carries TRBV11-2 and TRBJ1-4; tentatively, D is TRBD1 (6 bases). CDR1 and CDR2 from the germline V gene are SGHAT and FQNNGV. V gave up 4 bases and J gave up 6 bases, with 15 bases separating them. The CDR3 sequence is 15 residues long. CDR3 in DNA: TGTGCCAGCAGCTCAGGACAGAGGATTTATGAAAAACTGTTTTTT. This sequence encodes CASSSGQRIYEKLFF.

This clone turned up a few times. The chain couples TRBV5-4 to TRBJ2-7; 12 bases line up with TRBD2. The CDR3 is 15 amino acids. The V gene end was trimmed by 4 bases and the J gene end by 6 bases; junction bases not matched to a gene: 8. Germline CDR1 is SGHNT and CDR2 is YYREEE (reference sequence). The DNA of the CDR3 is TGTGCCAGCAGCCCGGGACTAGCGGGTGGAGGCGAGCAGTACTTC. It encodes CASSPGLAGGGEQYF.

This sequence joins TRBV19 and TRBJ2-1; maybe TRBD2 (6 bases). The CDR3 covers 16 residues. The germline V and J ends were trimmed by 6 bases and 0 bases, with 15 bases remaining between them. Germline loops: CDR1 LNHDA, CDR2 SQIVND (reference sequence). The CDR3 coding sequence is TGTGCCAGTAGCCTATGGGCGGGAAACTCCTACAATGAGCAGTTCTTC. It is translated as CASSLWAGNSYNEQFF.

The CDR3 reads CASSEKGDTEAFF. For the CDR3, the DNA is TGTGCCAGCAGTGAAAAGGGGGACACTGAAGCTTTCTTT. This chain links TRBV6-4 with TRBJ1-1; TRBD1 might be the D (6 bases). The V end lost 3 bases, the J end lost 3 bases, and 8 bases lay between the germline ends. This CDR3 has 13 residues. CDR1 MRHNA and CDR2 SNTAGT come from the germline V gene.

The chain links TRBV5-4 to TRBJ1-1; perhaps TRBD1 as D (6 bases). CDR1 SGHNT and CDR2 YYREEE come from the germline V gene (reference sequence). The CDR3 is made up of 15 amino acids. V lost 4 bases, J lost 1 base, and 14 bases lay in between. CDR3 bases: TGTGCCAGCAGCCCCGAAGGACAGCGGAACACTGAAGCTTTCTTT. It yields the protein CASSPEGQRNTEAFF.

This rearrangement joins TRBV5-4 to TRBJ2-7; D ambiguous. Germline V gene sequence: CDR1 SGHNT, CDR2 YYREEE (reference sequence). The CDR3 loop spans 14 amino acids. Trimming shortened V by 5 bases and J by 0 bases, and 12 bases separated the two germline ends. CDR3 in amino acids: CASRWEGPSYEQYF. For the CDR3, the DNA is TGTGCCAGCAGGTGGGAAGGCCCCTCCTACGAGCAGTACTTC.

This clone was recorded only once. The V and J genes are TRBV4-2 and TRBJ1-5, with 7 positions matching TRBD1. V shed 0 bases, J shed 1 base, and the junction held 6 bases outside the gene matches. The germline CDR1 and CDR2 sequences are LGHNA and YNFKEQ. The CDR3 loop spans 17 amino acids. The CDR3 DNA reads as TGTGCCAGCAGCCAAGATGAAGGACAGGAAAGCAATCAGCCCCAGCATTTT. Its protein product is CASSQDEGQESNQPQHF.

This clone was seen more than once but under ten times. The V and J genes are TRBV18 and TRBJ2-1; TRBD2 matches at 16 bases. Trimming at V came to 3 bases and at J to 10 bases, leaving 3 bases not matched to a gene. This CDR3 spans 15 amino acids. CDR1 and CDR2 from the germline V gene are KGHSH and LQKENI. CDR3 protein: CASSPTGLAGGEQFF. The CDR3 bases are TGTGCCAGCTCACCGACGGGACTAGCGGGAGGGGAGCAGTTCTTC.

The chain uses TRBV7-9 and TRBJ2-3, with TRBD1 matching 8 bases. Trimming at V came to 11 bases and at J to 4 bases, leaving 5 bases not matched to a gene. The CDR3 is 12 amino acids. Germline assignment: CDR1 SEHNR and CDR2 FQNEAQ (reference sequence). The CDR3: CAGGQGPDTQYF. DNA for the CDR3: TGTGCCGGTGGACAGGGACCAGATACGCAGTATTTT.